These T cell receptor beta chains were read from a single sample in a study of T cells in localized non-small cell lung cancer. The protocol was immunoSEQ multiplex PCR, while the TCRdb copy is restricted to in-frame clones and leaves out a portion. The sample contains 45,000 to 60,000 clones, around 86% of which appear only once. The sequences come from PBMCs, collected before any cancer treatment. Receptors originate from a man between 40 and 69 years old with stage II lung adenocarcinoma. Each CDR3 is given with its conserved first and last residue. Each record gives: V gene, clone size, D gene, J gene, CDR3 DNA, CDR3 protein. D genes are given only for firm matches. Rows may omit the clone size; those that give it use once, few, many or a size class.

V: TRBV18
size: NA
D: NA
J: TRBJ1-1
DNA: TGTGCCAGCGTACCAGGCACAGCCACTGAAGCTTTCTTT
CDR3: CASVPGTATEAFF

V: TRBV19
size: NA
D: TRBD1
J: TRBJ2-2
DNA: TGTGCCAGTAGCCTACCGGGACAGGTTAACACCGGGGAGCTGTTTTTT
CDR3: CASSLPGQVNTGELFF

V: TRBV20-1
size: NA
D: NA
J: TRBJ2-3
DNA: TGCAGTGCTAGGGGGGTCGATACGCAGTATTTT
CDR3: CSARGVDTQYF

V: TRBV28
size: NA
D: TRBD1
J: TRBJ2-1
DNA: TGTGCCAGCAGTCCGTCGGACAGGACGTACAATGAGCAGTTCTTC
CDR3: CASSPSDRTYNEQFF

V: TRBV7-6
size: NA
D: NA
J: TRBJ1-1
DNA: TGTGCCAGCAGCCCAGGGCGAGGAGCTGAAGCTTTCTTT
CDR3: CASSPGRGAEAFF

V: TRBV5-4
size: NA
D: NA
J: TRBJ1-2
DNA: TGTGCCAGCAGCTTGGAGTCTAACTATGGCTACACCTTC
CDR3: CASSLESNYGYTF

V: TRBV5-6
size: NA
D: TRBD2
J: TRBJ2-3
DNA: TGTGCCAGCAACCCCCGCGGGACTAGCGGGAGAGATACGCAGTATTTT
CDR3: CASNPRGTSGRDTQYF

V: TRBV5-8
size: NA
D: NA
J: TRBJ2-1
DNA: TGTGCCAGCAGCTTGGAAGACGATGAGCAGTTCTTC
CDR3: CASSLEDDEQFF

V: TRBV6-4
size: NA
D: NA
J: TRBJ1-1
DNA: TGTGCCAGCAGTGTCAGGGCGGGGGGGCCGAACACTGAAGCTTTCTTT
CDR3: CASSVRAGGPNTEAFF

V: TRBV18
size: NA
D: NA
J: TRBJ2-2
DNA: TGTGCCAGCTCACCACGACAGTTAACCGGGGAGCTGTTTTTT
CDR3: CASSPRQLTGELFF

V: TRBV29-1
size: NA
D: NA
J: TRBJ2-2
DNA: TGCAGCGTTGGGGGCAGCTCGAACACCGGGGAGCTGTTTTTT
CDR3: CSVGGSSNTGELFF

V: TRBV30
size: NA
D: NA
J: TRBJ1-1
DNA: TGTGCCTGGAGTCGGCAGCGTAACACTGAAGCTTTCTTT
CDR3: CAWSRQRNTEAFF

V: TRBV4-1
size: once
D: NA
J: TRBJ2-3
DNA: TGCGCCAGCAGCCAAGATAAGGGGTTTGGGGGGGGCTACACAGATACGCAGTATTTT
CDR3: CASSQDKGFGGGYTDTQYF

V: TRBV18
size: once
D: NA
J: TRBJ1-1
DNA: TGTGCCAGCTCTCTCGGTCGGGGGGACACTGAAGCTTTCTTT
CDR3: CASSLGRGDTEAFF

V: TRBV4-1
size: few
D: NA
J: TRBJ1-5
DNA: TGCGCCAGCAGCCAAGGGCGGAATCAGCCCCAGCATTTT
CDR3: CASSQGRNQPQHF

V: TRBV2
size: NA
D: TRBD1
J: TRBJ1-1
DNA: TGTGCCAGCCGAATTACAGGGGGGGGTGACACTGAAGCTTTCTTT
CDR3: CASRITGGGDTEAFF

V: TRBV29-1
size: NA
D: TRBD1
J: TRBJ1-2
DNA: TGCAGCGCCGTGCTCGGACAGGGCTATGGCTACACCTTC
CDR3: CSAVLGQGYGYTF

V: TRBV6-1
size: once
D: NA
J: TRBJ1-6
DNA: TGTGCCAGCAGTGAAAGGGGGGAAGGGATAGGTAATTCACCCCTCCACTTT
CDR3: CASSERGEGIGNSPLHF

V: TRBV6-6
size: NA
D: NA
J: TRBJ1-1
DNA: TGTGCCAGCAGTCTTGGACCGTCGAACACTGAAGCTTTCTTT
CDR3: CASSLGPSNTEAFF

V: TRBV19
size: NA
D: NA
J: TRBJ1-2
DNA: TGTGCCAGTAGTATAGATAGGTTTCTTCGCGGCTACACCTTC
CDR3: CASSIDRFLRGYTF

V: TRBV11-2
size: once
D: NA
J: TRBJ2-3
DNA: TGTGCCAGCAGCTCAGAAGGGGACAGCACAGATACGCAGTATTTT
CDR3: CASSSEGDSTDTQYF

V: TRBV7-9
size: few
D: TRBD1
J: TRBJ1-3
DNA: TGTGCCAGCAGCTCGACAGGGAACACCATATATTTT
CDR3: CASSSTGNTIYF

V: TRBV19
size: NA
D: NA
J: TRBJ2-3
DNA: TGTGCCAGTAGTATATCCCGTCCGGGGGCCACCACAGATACGCAGTATTTT
CDR3: CASSISRPGATTDTQYF

V: TRBV5-1
size: NA
D: TRBD1
J: TRBJ2-1
DNA: TGCGCCAGCAGCTCGGATGGACAGGGGGCCTACAATGAGCAGTTCTTC
CDR3: CASSSDGQGAYNEQFF

V: TRBV6-5
size: NA
D: NA
J: TRBJ1-4
DNA: TGTGCCAGCTGTCACCGCCGTGCAACTAATGAAAAACTGTTTTTT
CDR3: CASCHRRATNEKLFF

V: TRBV5-1
size: few
D: TRBD1
J: TRBJ1-2
DNA: TGCGCCAGCAGGCGCTCCGGGACAGGCCCGGGGGGCTACACCTTC
CDR3: CASRRSGTGPGGYTF

V: TRBV10-2
size: NA
D: NA
J: TRBJ1-1
DNA: TGCGCCAGCAGGTTCAGGGAGGGTCATAGTACTGAAGCTTTCTTT
CDR3: CASRFREGHSTEAFF

V: TRBV30
size: NA
D: NA
J: TRBJ2-1
DNA: TGTGCCTGGAGTTGGGACTACAATGAGCAGTTCTTC
CDR3: CAWSWDYNEQFF

V: TRBV9
size: NA
D: NA
J: TRBJ2-1
DNA: TGTGCCAGCAGCGTAGTTCCTAGCGCCTACAATGAGCAGTTCTTC
CDR3: CASSVVPSAYNEQFF

V: TRBV5-6
size: NA
D: NA
J: TRBJ2-3
DNA: TGTGCCAGCAGCTTGTCGGGGACCTACACAGATACGCAGTATTTT
CDR3: CASSLSGTYTDTQYF

V: TRBV7-9
size: NA
D: NA
J: TRBJ2-1
DNA: TGTGCCAGCAGCCCCCCACCAAATGAGCAGTTCTTC
CDR3: CASSPPPNEQFF

V: TRBV5-4
size: NA
D: TRBD1
J: TRBJ2-5
DNA: TGTGCCAGCAGCGGACAGGACAGGGGCCCTCAAGAGACCCAGTACTTC
CDR3: CASSGQDRGPQETQYF

V: TRBV29-1
size: NA
D: NA
J: TRBJ1-1
DNA: TGCAGCGTTAGGCGGGACACTGAAGCTTTCTTT
CDR3: CSVRRDTEAFF

V: TRBV13
size: NA
D: TRBD1
J: TRBJ2-1
DNA: TGTGCCAGCAGCTTAGTTGCCGGGACAGGGAGGGTCAATGAGCAGTTCTTC
CDR3: CASSLVAGTGRVNEQFF

V: TRBV5-4
size: NA
D: TRBD1
J: TRBJ2-2
DNA: TGTGCCAGCAGCTTGCCAGGGGGCCGGGGCGGGGAGCTGTTTTTT
CDR3: CASSLPGGRGGELFF

V: TRBV2
size: NA
D: TRBD2
J: TRBJ2-1
DNA: TGTGCCAGCAGTGGGCGGGGGGTCTACAATGAGCAGTTCTTC
CDR3: CASSGRGVYNEQFF

V: TRBV18
size: NA
D: NA
J: TRBJ1-1
DNA: TGTGCCAGCTCACCTACCGGGAACACTGAAGCTTTCTTT
CDR3: CASSPTGNTEAFF

V: TRBV18
size: NA
D: TRBD2
J: TRBJ2-3
DNA: TGTGCCAGCTCACCGGCGGGGGATAGCACAGATACGCAGTATTTT
CDR3: CASSPAGDSTDTQYF

V: TRBV28
size: NA
D: NA
J: TRBJ1-2
DNA: TGTGCCAGCAGTTTAGAAACATTCGTTAACTATGGCTACACCTTC
CDR3: CASSLETFVNYGYTF

V: TRBV30
size: NA
D: NA
J: TRBJ1-4
DNA: TGTGCTTGGACGACAGGAACTAATGAAAAACTGTTTTTT
CDR3: CAWTTGTNEKLFF

V: TRBV4-1
size: NA
D: NA
J: TRBJ2-2
DNA: TGCGCCAGCAGCACCCGGGCCGGAGGAACCGGGGAGCTGTTTTTT
CDR3: CASSTRAGGTGELFF

V: TRBV9
size: NA
D: NA
J: TRBJ2-2
DNA: TGTGCCAGCAGCCTAAGCCAGGAAAACACCGGGGAGCTGTTTTTT
CDR3: CASSLSQENTGELFF

V: TRBV13
size: few
D: NA
J: TRBJ1-2
DNA: TGTGCCAGCAGCCTCCAAGACTATGGCTACACCTTC
CDR3: CASSLQDYGYTF